This TCR beta chain was profiled in a study of cytomegalovirus exposure and HLA in healthy donors. Regarding the study as a whole: According to a subsequent analysis, TCR clusters from the first cohort were inclined to appear together in the 120 validation repertoires. Three CMV-associated chains were confirmed in vitro to be specific for CMV antigens.

Trimming removed 2 bases from V and 3 bases from J; junction bases left unmatched: 6. The length of the CDR3 is 16 residues. Germline-derived CDR1 and CDR2 are SGHRS and YFSETQ. Notes on this clone: Its cognate antigen is unknown.

Profiled with immunoSEQ multiplex PCR; TCRdb holds only in-frame clones, not every one. The sample contains roughly 180,000 clones, about four fifths of which appear only once. The clonotype originates from a man aged 18 to 30 in good health and CMV-seropositive. The rearrangement joins TRBV5-1 to TRBJ2-3; 10 positions match TRBD2. Sequenced: PBMCs. The CDR3 coding sequence is TGCGCCAGCAGCTTACTCACTAGCGGGAAGACAGATACGCAGTATTTT. Its translation: CASSLLTSGKTDTQYF. Full variable domain (rest looked up from reference TRBV5-1 and TRBJ2-3): KAGVTQTPRYLIKTRGQQVTLSCSPISGHRSVSWYQQTPGQGLQFLFEYFSETQRNKGNFPGRFSGRQFSNSRSEMNVSTLELGDSALYLCASSLLTSGKTDTQYFGPGTRLTVL.